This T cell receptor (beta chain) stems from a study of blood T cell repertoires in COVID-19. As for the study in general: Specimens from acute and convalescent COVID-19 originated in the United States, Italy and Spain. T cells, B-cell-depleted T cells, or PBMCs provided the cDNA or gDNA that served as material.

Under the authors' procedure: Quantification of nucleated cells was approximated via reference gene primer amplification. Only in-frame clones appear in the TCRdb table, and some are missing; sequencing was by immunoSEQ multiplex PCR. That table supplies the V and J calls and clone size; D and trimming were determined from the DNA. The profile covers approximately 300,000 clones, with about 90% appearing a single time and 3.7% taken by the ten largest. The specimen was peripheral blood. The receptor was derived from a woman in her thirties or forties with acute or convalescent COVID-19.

The CDR3 nucleotides read TGTGCCAGCAGCTCAGGGACAGGGGGCTCGAATGAAAAACTGTTTTTT. Protein sequence: CASSSGTGGSNEKLFF. This chain joins TRBV7-9 and TRBJ1-4; 12 bases line up with TRBD1. Germline V gives CDR1 SEHNR, CDR2 FQNEAQ (reference sequence). J lost 5 bases, V lost 4 bases, and 5 bases had no gene match. This CDR3 region has 16 residues.